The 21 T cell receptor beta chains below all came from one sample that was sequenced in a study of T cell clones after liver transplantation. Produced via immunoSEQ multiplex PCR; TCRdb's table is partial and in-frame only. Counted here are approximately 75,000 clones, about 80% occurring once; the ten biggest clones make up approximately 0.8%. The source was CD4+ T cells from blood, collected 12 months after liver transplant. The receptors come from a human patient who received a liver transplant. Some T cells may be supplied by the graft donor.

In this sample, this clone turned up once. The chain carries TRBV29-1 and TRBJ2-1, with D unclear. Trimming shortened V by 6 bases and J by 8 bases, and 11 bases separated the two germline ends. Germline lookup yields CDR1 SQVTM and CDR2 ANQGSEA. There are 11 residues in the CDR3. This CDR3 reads CSVVPLDEQFF. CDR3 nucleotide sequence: TGCAGCGTCGTACCTTTAGATGAGCAGTTCTTC.

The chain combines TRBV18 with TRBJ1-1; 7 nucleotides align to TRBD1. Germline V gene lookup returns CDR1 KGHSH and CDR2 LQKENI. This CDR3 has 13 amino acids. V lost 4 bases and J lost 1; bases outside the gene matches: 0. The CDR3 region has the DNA TGTGCCAGCTCACAGGGGGCGAACACTGAAGCTTTCTTT. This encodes CASSQGANTEAFF.

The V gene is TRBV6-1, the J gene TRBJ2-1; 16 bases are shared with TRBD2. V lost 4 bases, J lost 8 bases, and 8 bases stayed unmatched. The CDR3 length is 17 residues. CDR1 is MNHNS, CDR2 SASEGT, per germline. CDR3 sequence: CASSGSGLAGGPYEQFF. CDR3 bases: TGTGCCAGCAGTGGGTCGGGACTAGCGGGAGGGCCGTATGAGCAGTTCTTC.

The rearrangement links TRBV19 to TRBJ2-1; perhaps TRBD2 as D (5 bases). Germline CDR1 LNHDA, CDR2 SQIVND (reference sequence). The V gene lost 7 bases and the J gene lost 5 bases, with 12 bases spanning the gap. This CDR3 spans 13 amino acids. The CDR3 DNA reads TGTGCCAGTAAGGAGCGGTCAGACAATGAGCAGTTCTTC. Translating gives CASKERSDNEQFF. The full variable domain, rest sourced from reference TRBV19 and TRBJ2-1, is DGGITQSPKYLFRKEGQNVTLSCEQNLNHDAMYWYRQDPGQGLRLIYYSQIVNDFQKGDIAEGYSVSREKKESFPLTVTSAQKNPTAFYLCASKERSDNEQFFGPGTRLTVL.

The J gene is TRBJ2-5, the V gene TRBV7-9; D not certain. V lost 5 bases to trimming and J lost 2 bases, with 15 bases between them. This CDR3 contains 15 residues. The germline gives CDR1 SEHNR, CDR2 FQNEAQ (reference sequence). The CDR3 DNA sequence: TGTGCCAGCAGCCCAATAGGGCAGCCTCAAGAGACCCAGTACTTC. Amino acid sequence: CASSPIGQPQETQYF.

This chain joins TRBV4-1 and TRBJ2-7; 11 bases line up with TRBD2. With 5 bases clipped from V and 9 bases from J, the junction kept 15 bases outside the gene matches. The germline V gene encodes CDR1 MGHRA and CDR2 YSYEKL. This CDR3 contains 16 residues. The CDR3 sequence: CASSNALAGGDDRQYF. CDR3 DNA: TGCGCCAGCAGCAACGCCCTAGCGGGAGGTGATGATAGGCAGTACTTC.

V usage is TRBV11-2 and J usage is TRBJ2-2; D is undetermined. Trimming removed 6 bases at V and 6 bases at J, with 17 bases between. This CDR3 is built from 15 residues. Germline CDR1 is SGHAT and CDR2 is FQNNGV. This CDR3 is CASSSLGLKPGELFF. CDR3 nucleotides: TGTGCCAGCAGTTCCCTTGGGCTGAAACCCGGGGAGCTGTTTTTT.

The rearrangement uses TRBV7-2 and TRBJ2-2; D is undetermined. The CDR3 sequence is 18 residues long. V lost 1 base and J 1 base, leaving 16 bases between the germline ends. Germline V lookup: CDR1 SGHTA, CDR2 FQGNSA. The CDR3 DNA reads TGTGCCAGCAGCTTAGGGTCGACCTTTCACCTGAACACCGGGGAGCTGTTTTTT. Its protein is CASSLGSTFHLNTGELFF.

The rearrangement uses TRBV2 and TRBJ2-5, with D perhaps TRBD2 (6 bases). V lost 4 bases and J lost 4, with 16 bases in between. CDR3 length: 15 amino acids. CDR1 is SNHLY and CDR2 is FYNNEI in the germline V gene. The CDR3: CASSVGREAGETQYF. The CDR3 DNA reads TGTGCCAGCAGTGTGGGCAGGGAGGCAGGAGAGACCCAGTACTTC.

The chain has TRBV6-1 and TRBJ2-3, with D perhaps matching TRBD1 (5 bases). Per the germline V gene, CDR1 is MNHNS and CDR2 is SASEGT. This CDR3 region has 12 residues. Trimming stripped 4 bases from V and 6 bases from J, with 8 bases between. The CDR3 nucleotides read TGTGCCAGCAGTGGCAGGGCCGATACGCAGTATTTT. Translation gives CASSGRADTQYF.

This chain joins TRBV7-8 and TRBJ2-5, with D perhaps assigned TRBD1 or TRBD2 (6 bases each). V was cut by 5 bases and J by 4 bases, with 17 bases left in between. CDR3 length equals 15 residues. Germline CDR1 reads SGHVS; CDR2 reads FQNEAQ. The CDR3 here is CASSRTGAVVETQYF. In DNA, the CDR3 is TGTGCCAGCAGCCGGACGGGGGCAGTAGTAGAGACCCAGTACTTC.

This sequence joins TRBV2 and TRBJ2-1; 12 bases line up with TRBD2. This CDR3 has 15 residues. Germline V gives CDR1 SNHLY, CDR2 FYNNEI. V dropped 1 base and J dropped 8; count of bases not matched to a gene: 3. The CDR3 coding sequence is TGTGCCAGCAGTGAAGGACTAGCGGGAGTCTATGAGCAGTTCTTC. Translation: CASSEGLAGVYEQFF.

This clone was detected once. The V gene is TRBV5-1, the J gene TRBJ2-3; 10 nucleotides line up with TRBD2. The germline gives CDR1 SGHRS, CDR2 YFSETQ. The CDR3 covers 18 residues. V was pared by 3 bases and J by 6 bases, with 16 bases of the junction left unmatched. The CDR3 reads CASSYLLRAGGPVDTQYF. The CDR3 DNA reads TGCGCCAGCAGCTACCTACTTCGAGCGGGAGGGCCGGTTGATACGCAGTATTTT.

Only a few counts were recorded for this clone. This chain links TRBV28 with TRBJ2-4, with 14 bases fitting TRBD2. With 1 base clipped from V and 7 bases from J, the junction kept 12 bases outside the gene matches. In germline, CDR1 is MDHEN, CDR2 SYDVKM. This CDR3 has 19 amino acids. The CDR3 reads CASSLSPPGLAGVGNIQYF. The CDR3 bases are TGTGCCAGCAGTTTATCCCCCCCGGGACTAGCGGGAGTTGGTAACATTCAGTACTTC.

CDR3 coding DNA: TGTGCCAGCAGTTCGCCACGGGGCGGGGAGCTGTTTTTT. This encodes CASSSPRGGELFF. This chain connects TRBV27 to TRBJ2-2; weak D call: TRBD2 (5 bases). There are 13 residues in the CDR3. Trimming cost V 4 bases and J 7 bases, with 10 bases left between them. CDR1 is MNHEY and CDR2 is SMNVEV in the germline V gene (reference sequence).

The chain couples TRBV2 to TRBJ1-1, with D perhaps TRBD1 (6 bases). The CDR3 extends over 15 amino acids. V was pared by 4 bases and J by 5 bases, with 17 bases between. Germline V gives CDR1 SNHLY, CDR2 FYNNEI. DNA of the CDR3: TGTGCCAGCAGTGCCCGGGGGGCGAGAGGAACTGAAGCTTTCTTT. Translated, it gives CASSARGARGTEAFF.

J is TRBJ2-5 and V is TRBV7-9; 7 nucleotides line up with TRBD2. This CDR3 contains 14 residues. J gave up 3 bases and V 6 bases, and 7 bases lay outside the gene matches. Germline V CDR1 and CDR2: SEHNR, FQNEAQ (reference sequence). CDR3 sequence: CASSSSGTKETQYF. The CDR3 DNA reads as TGTGCCAGCAGTTCATCCGGGACTAAAGAGACCCAGTACTTC.

CDR3 nucleotides: TGTGCCAGCAGCTCTAGCGGGAGGGCTGGGGAGCAGTACTTC. It encodes CASSSSGRAGEQYF. This chain uses TRBV7-2 with TRBJ2-7; 12 bases are shared with TRBD2. CDR1 and CDR2 from the germline V gene are SGHTA and FQGNSA. Trimming cost V 4 bases and J 7 bases; bases outside gene matches: 5. The CDR3 is made up of 14 amino acids. The full variable domain, its missing parts supplied by reference TRBV7-2 and TRBJ2-7, is GAGVSQSPSNKVTEKGKDVELRCDPISGHTALYWYRQSLGQGLEFLIYFQGNSAPDKSGLPSDRFSAERTGGSVSTLTIQRTQQEDSAVYLCASSSSGRAGEQYFGPGTRLTVT.

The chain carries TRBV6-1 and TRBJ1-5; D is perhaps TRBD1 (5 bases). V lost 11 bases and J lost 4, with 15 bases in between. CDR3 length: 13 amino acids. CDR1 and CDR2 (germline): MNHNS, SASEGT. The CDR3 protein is CAAGDQPNQPQHF. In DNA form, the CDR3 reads TGTGCCGCGGGGGACCAGCCGAATCAGCCCCAGCATTTT.

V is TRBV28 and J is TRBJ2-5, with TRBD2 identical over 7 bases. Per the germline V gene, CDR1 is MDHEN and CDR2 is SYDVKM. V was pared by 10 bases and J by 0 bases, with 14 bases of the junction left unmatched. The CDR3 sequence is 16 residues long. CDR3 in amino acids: CATGILWGRDQETQYF. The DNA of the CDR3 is TGTGCCACCGGAATCTTATGGGGGAGGGACCAAGAGACCCAGTACTTC.

This CDR3 reads CASTGQLNTGELFF. The CDR3 DNA sequence: TGTGCCAGCACGGGACAGCTTAACACCGGGGAGCTGTTTTTT. The J gene is TRBJ2-2, the V gene TRBV18; 7 bases line up with TRBD1. J gave up 2 bases and V 8 bases, and 5 bases lay outside the gene matches. From germline, CDR1 is KGHSH and CDR2 LQKENI. There are 14 residues in the CDR3.